This T cell receptor (beta chain) was obtained from a study of early T cells in non-severe SARS-CoV-2 infection. At least ten counts were recorded for this clonotype. TCRdb passed the 5' RACE reads through MiXCR, listing each CDR3 protein once. The sample includes around 40,000 distinct CDR3 sequences, 5.9% of them seen just once. Trimming cost V 1 base and J 6 bases, with 12 bases left between them. CDR1 SNHLY and CDR2 FYNNEI come from the germline V gene. CDR3 length: 14 amino acids. V gene TRBV2 combines with J gene TRBJ1-2; weak D call: TRBD1 (5 bases). The sample was whole blood. This sequence was found in an adult who was a healthcare worker with PCR-confirmed SARS-CoV-2 infection or an uninfected control (not recorded which). CDR3 in amino acids: CASSEEQGSHGYTF. The CDR3 bases are TGTGCCAGCAGTGAAGAGCAGGGAAGCCATGGCTACACCTTC.